The 29 T cell receptor beta chains below were found in one sample sequenced in a study of blood T cell repertoires in COVID-19. Using immunoSEQ multiplex PCR, the repertoire was profiled, and TCRdb retains in-frame clones only, with some absent. The data hold some 160,000 clones, with about four fifths observed a single time. Sample: peripheral blood. Receptor source: a woman of 80 years or more with acute or convalescent COVID-19.

As to this clone: Its ends do not fully match the called genes, so a read error is possible. The chain recombines TRBV2 with TRBJ2-2; no reliable D call. The CDR3 is 14 residues long. Per the germline V gene, CDR1 is SNHLY and CDR2 is FYNNEI. CDR3 loop: CASRTEMNTGELFF. CDR3 nucleotide sequence: TGTGCAAGCAGAACGGAGATGAACACCGGGGAGCTGTTTTTT.

J is TRBJ2-5 and V is TRBV11-1; 7 bases line up with TRBD2. V shed 7 bases, J shed 1 base, and the junction held 9 bases outside the gene matches. Germline V gene data show CDR1 as SGHAT and CDR2 as FQDESV (reference sequence). The CDR3 is 15 residues long. In DNA, the CDR3 is TGTGCCAGCACCTTTGGGGAGGGTCGCCAAGAGACCCAGTACTTC. It codes for CASTFGEGRQETQYF.

The rearrangement joins TRBV5-4 to TRBJ1-1; TRBD1 matches at 7 bases. V lost 4 bases, J lost 5 bases, and 8 bases stayed unmatched. The CDR3 covers 14 residues. Germline-derived CDR1 and CDR2 are SGHNT and YYREEE (reference sequence). DNA for the CDR3: TGTGCCAGCAGCCCTTCGACAGGGCCTACTGAAGCTTTCTTT. It is translated as CASSPSTGPTEAFF.

V and J are TRBV5-1 and TRBJ1-5; 7 bases align to TRBD1. Germline CDR1 reads SGHRS; CDR2 reads YFSETQ. J lost 4 bases, V lost 0 bases, and 4 bases had no gene match. This CDR3 region has 15 residues. The CDR3 sequence is CASSLEGATNQPQHF. The CDR3 coding sequence is TGCGCCAGCAGCTTGGAGGGGGCTACTAATCAGCCCCAGCATTTT.

This chain joins TRBV7-2 and TRBJ1-5; 8 positions match TRBD1. The CDR3 length is 13 residues. CDR1 is SGHTA and CDR2 is FQGNSA in the germline V gene. V was clipped by 5 bases and J by 7 bases; unmatched bases: 4. CDR3 nucleotides: TGTGCCAGCAGCATGGACAGGGAACAGCCCCAGCATTTT. It encodes CASSMDREQPQHF.

This clone was seen a single time. The CDR3 loop reads CASSGEKLFF. The CDR3, as DNA: TGTGCCAGCAGTGGCGAAAAACTGTTTTTT. This sequence joins TRBV7-9 and TRBJ1-4; D is unresolved. Germline V gives CDR1 SEHNR, CDR2 FQNEAQ (reference sequence). V lost 6 bases and J lost 8, with 4 bases in between. The length of the CDR3 is 10 residues.

The chain has TRBV14 and TRBJ1-1; 7 positions match TRBD1. V lost 2 bases to trimming and J lost 2 bases; unmatched junction nucleotides: 5. Per the germline V gene, CDR1 is SGHDN and CDR2 is FVKESK. The CDR3 consists of 15 residues. For the CDR3, the DNA is TGTGCCAGCAGCCAAATCAGGGGGTCTAACACTGAAGCTTTCTTT. As protein: CASSQIRGSNTEAFF.

This chain connects TRBV27 to TRBJ2-7, with TRBD2 matching 10 bases. Germline CDR1 MNHEY, CDR2 SMNVEV (reference sequence). J gave up 0 bases and V 6 bases, and 5 bases lay outside the gene matches. The CDR3 runs to 15 residues. CDR3 nucleotides: TGTGCCAGCAGCTTAGCGGGAGGAACCTCCTACGAGCAGTACTTC. Its protein product is CASSLAGGTSYEQYF.

This clone was recorded a few times. This chain connects TRBV19 to TRBJ1-5; 10 bases align to TRBD1. Germline CDR1 LNHDA, CDR2 SQIVND (reference sequence). The CDR3 covers 15 residues. V lost 6 bases, J lost 7 bases, and 9 bases stayed unmatched. As DNA, the CDR3 is TGTGCCAGTAGAGGGGGACAGGGGTACGGGCAGCCCCAGCATTTT. Its translation: CASRGGQGYGQPQHF.

This clone was counted only a few times. The chain carries TRBV5-1 and TRBJ2-7, with a tentative D call TRBD1 (5 bases). V lost 4 bases to trimming and J lost 1 base, with 9 bases between them. The CDR3 extends over 13 amino acids. Per germline, CDR1 SGHRS and CDR2 YFSETQ. The CDR3 here is CASSPQGSYEQYF. The CDR3 DNA follows: TGCGCCAGCAGCCCTCAGGGATCCTACGAGCAGTACTTC.

This clone turned up a few times. This chain uses TRBV19 with TRBJ1-1; no reliable D call. Trimming cost V 3 bases and J 1 base, with 9 bases left between them. The CDR3 spans 14 residues. CDR1 is LNHDA, CDR2 SQIVND, per germline (reference sequence). CDR3 sequence (DNA): TGTGCCAGTAGTATGATTCCAGAGAACACTGAAGCTTTCTTT. Translation: CASSMIPENTEAFF.

This rearrangement joins TRBV7-6 to TRBJ2-1; 8 nucleotides line up with TRBD1. The V gene's germline CDR1 is SGHVS and CDR2 FNYEAQ. The V gene end was trimmed by 4 bases and the J gene end by 6 bases; junction bases not matched to a gene: 5. The CDR3 has 14 residues. The CDR3 DNA follows: TGTGCCAGCAGCTCAAGACAGGGGCGCAATGAGCAGTTCTTC. As protein: CASSSRQGRNEQFF.

This clone has only a few counts. This rearrangement joins TRBV28 to TRBJ2-1; TRBD1 agrees at 7 bases. This CDR3 comprises 11 residues. Germline assignment: CDR1 MDHEN and CDR2 SYDVKM. With V trimmed by 6 bases and J by 13 bases, 6 bases remained unmatched. The CDR3 DNA sequence: TGTGCCAGCAGCACTATAGGGGGCCAGTTCTTC. Its protein is CASSTIGGQFF.

The chain recombines TRBV4-1 with TRBJ1-5, with 8 nucleotides matching TRBD1. V shed 4 bases, J shed 9 bases, and the junction held 5 bases outside the gene matches. The length of the CDR3 is 13 residues. Germline-derived CDR1 and CDR2 are MGHRA and YSYEKL. The CDR3 protein is CASSRATGGPQHF. The CDR3 DNA follows: TGCGCCAGCAGCCGAGCAACAGGGGGGCCCCAGCATTTT.

This rearrangement joins TRBV30 to TRBJ2-3, with 15 positions matching TRBD2. The junction had 4 bases not matched to a gene; V was cut back by 5 bases and J by 7 bases. CDR1 GTSNPN and CDR2 SVGIG come from the germline V gene (reference sequence). The CDR3 is 14 amino acids. Here the CDR3 reads CAWDGTSGRYTQYF. CDR3 DNA sequence: TGTGCCTGGGATGGGACTAGCGGGAGGTATACGCAGTATTTT.

This clone was recorded a few times. This rearrangement joins TRBV4-1 to TRBJ2-6, with 7 bases aligning to TRBD2. This CDR3 contains 16 residues. The germline V gene has CDR1 MGHRA and CDR2 YSYEKL. V lost 3 bases and J lost 5; bases outside the gene matches: 7. This CDR3 is CASSHLGGSRANVLTF. The DNA of the CDR3 is TGCGCCAGCAGCCACTTGGGGGGGAGCAGGGCCAACGTCCTGACTTTC.

V usage is TRBV6-1 and J usage is TRBJ1-2, with a possible D match to TRBD1 (5 bases). The V gene lost 2 bases and the J gene lost 4 bases, with 14 bases spanning the gap. Germline loops: CDR1 MNHNS, CDR2 SASEGT. The CDR3 covers 15 residues. The CDR3 loop is CASSETWGSGYGYTF. CDR3 nucleotides: TGTGCCAGCAGTGAAACTTGGGGCTCGGGCTATGGCTACACCTTC.

CDR3 region: CASSWGRQETQYF. The CDR3 DNA is TGTGCCAGCAGTTGGGGCAGACAAGAGACCCAGTACTTC. This rearrangement joins TRBV12-3 or TRBV12-4 to TRBJ2-5, with D maybe TRBD1 (5 bases). This CDR3 spans 13 amino acids. Trimming pared 4 bases from V and 2 bases from J, leaving 8 bases between.

This clone was observed a single time. J is TRBJ2-7 and V is TRBV7-2; the match to TRBD2 covers 7 bases. Germline CDR1 SGHTA, CDR2 FQGNSA. The CDR3 totals 16 residues. V lost 5 bases to trimming and J lost 6 bases; unmatched junction nucleotides: 16. In DNA form, the CDR3 reads TGTGCCAGCAGCCTCGCTCCCGGGACTACCAAATTCGAGCAGTACTTC. Translating it yields CASSLAPGTTKFEQYF.

The CDR3 sequence is CASSLGGRMGAYEQYF. Here the CDR3 DNA reads TGTGCCAGCAGCTTAGGGGGGCGGATGGGAGCCTACGAGCAGTACTTC. The V call is TRBV7-9, the J call TRBJ2-7; D is perhaps TRBD1 (6 bases). The CDR3 spans 16 residues. Trimming stripped 1 base from V and 2 bases from J, with 15 bases between. The germline V gene encodes CDR1 SEHNR and CDR2 FQNEAQ (reference sequence).

This clone has only one observation. J is TRBJ2-2 and V is TRBV15; D might be TRBD1 (5 bases). The CDR3 length is 17 residues. Germline-derived CDR1 and CDR2 are LNHNV and YYDKDF (reference sequence). Trimming took off 0 bases at V and 0 bases at J, with 11 bases between the two ends. The CDR3 DNA follows: TGTGCCACCAGCAGAGATGTGGGGCACGCGAACACCGGGGAGCTGTTTTTT. Protein: CATSRDVGHANTGELFF.

The chain uses TRBV6-2 or TRBV6-3 and TRBJ2-2, with D uncertain. The CDR3 is 13 residues long. CDR1 MNHEY and CDR2 SVGEGT come from the germline V gene. V lost 2 bases and J 1 base, leaving 2 bases between the germline ends. CDR3 DNA sequence: TGTGCCAGCAGTTACCAGAACACCGGGGAGCTGTTTTTT. Residues: CASSYQNTGELFF.

This rearrangement joins TRBV19 to TRBJ2-5; D may be TRBD2 (6 bases). The CDR3 is 16 residues long. V was shortened by 3 bases and J by 1 base, with 15 bases between the two germline ends. The V gene's germline CDR1 is LNHDA and CDR2 SQIVND (reference sequence). CDR3 in DNA: TGTGCCAGTAGTATTGCTGCGGTGGGGGGCCAAGAGACCCAGTACTTC. It specifies CASSIAAVGGQETQYF.

This clone was found a few times. This rearrangement joins TRBV19 to TRBJ1-3, with D possibly being TRBD1 (5 bases). The CDR3 has 16 residues. CDR1 LNHDA and CDR2 SQIVND come from the germline V gene (reference sequence). The ends were cut back, 1 base at V and 0 bases at J, with 10 bases in the middle. For the CDR3, the DNA is TGTGCCAGTAGTATAGTCCGGGGGAGCTCTGGAAACACCATATATTTT. This gives the protein CASSIVRGSSGNTIYF.

The CDR3 reads CASSPDRDSYEQYF. In DNA, the CDR3 is TGTGCCAGCAGCCCGGACAGGGACTCCTACGAGCAGTACTTC. The chain carries TRBV2 and TRBJ2-7, with 8 bases fitting TRBD1. This CDR3 is 14 amino acids long. V lost 6 bases, J lost 0 bases, and 4 bases stayed unmatched. Germline assignment: CDR1 SNHLY and CDR2 FYNNEI.

Of note for this clone: A much larger clone is a single base away; this may be a read error. The chain links TRBV5-1 to TRBJ1-2, with TRBD1 identical over 7 bases. Germline values: CDR1 SGHRS, CDR2 YFSETQ. The CDR3 runs 15 residues. V was clipped by 4 bases and J by 4 bases; unmatched bases: 10. The CDR3 is CASSADSGTAYGYTF. The CDR3 DNA is TGCGCCAGCAGCGCGGATTCCGGGACAGCCTATGGCTACACCTTC.

The DNA for the CDR3 is TGTGCCAGTAGTGGCCCTTATCAGCCCCAGCATTTT. Translating gives CASSGPYQPQHF. The chain couples TRBV19 to TRBJ1-5; D not certain. The CDR3 consists of 12 residues. V lost 5 bases to trimming and J lost 5 bases, with 7 bases between them. Germline V gene data show CDR1 as LNHDA and CDR2 as SQIVND (reference sequence).

This clone was seen only once. The J gene is TRBJ1-1, the V gene TRBV6-5, with unresolved D. The V and J ends lost 6 bases and 1 base respectively, with 9 bases between them. CDR1 is MNHEY, CDR2 SVGAGI, per germline. The CDR3 spans 13 residues. CDR3 bases: TGTGCCAGCAGACCGAGGGCGAACACTGAAGCTTTCTTT. This sequence encodes CASRPRANTEAFF.

This clone was picked up one time. The chain uses TRBV5-4 and TRBJ2-2, with 10 bases that match TRBD2. This CDR3 contains 16 residues. After removal of 6 bases from V and 1 base from J, the junction contained 6 bases not matched to a gene. Germline V CDR1 and CDR2: SGHNT, YYREEE (reference sequence). The CDR3 coding sequence is TGTGCCAGCACGAGAGCGGGAGGGCAGAACACCGGGGAGCTGTTTTTT. The encoded protein is CASTRAGGQNTGELFF. The complete variable domain, with remaining parts taken from reference TRBV5-4 and TRBJ2-2, reads ETGVTQSPTHLIKTRGQQVTLRCSSQSGHNTVSWYQQALGQGPQFIFQYYREEENGRGNFPPRFSGLQFPNYSSELNVNALELDDSALYLCASTRAGGQNTGELFFGEGSRLTVL.